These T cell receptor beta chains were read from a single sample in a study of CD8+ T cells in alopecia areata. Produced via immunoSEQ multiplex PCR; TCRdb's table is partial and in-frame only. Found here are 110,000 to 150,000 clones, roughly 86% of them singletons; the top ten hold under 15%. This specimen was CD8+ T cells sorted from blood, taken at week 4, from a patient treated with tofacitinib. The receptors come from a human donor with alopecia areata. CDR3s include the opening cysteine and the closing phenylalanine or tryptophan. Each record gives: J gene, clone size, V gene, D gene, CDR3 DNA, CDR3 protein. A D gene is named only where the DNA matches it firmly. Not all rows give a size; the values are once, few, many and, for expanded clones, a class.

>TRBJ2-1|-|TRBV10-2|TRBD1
TGCGCCAGCAGTGAGAGGGACAGGGCGAATGAGCAGTTCTTC
CASSERDRANEQFF
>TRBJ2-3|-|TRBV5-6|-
TGTGCCAGCAGCTTGAGAGCAGATTACGATACGCAGTATTTT
CASSLRADYDTQYF
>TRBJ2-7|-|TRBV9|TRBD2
TGTGCCAGTTCTCCTCTAGCGGGAGGCCACGAGCAGTACTTC
CASSPLAGGHEQYF
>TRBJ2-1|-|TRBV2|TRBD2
TGTGCCAGCAGTGAGACGCTAGCGGGGTACAATGAGCAGTTCTTC
CASSETLAGYNEQFF
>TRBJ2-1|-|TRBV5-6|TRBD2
TGTGCCAGCAGCTTGGTGACTAGCGGGTATTACAATGAGCAGTTCTTC
CASSLVTSGYYNEQFF
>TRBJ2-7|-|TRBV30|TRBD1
TGTGCCTGGAGTGCGGGGACAGGAGGCTTCTACGAGCAGTACTTC
CAWSAGTGGFYEQYF
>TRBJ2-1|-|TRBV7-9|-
TGTGCCAGCAGCTTACGGGAAGTGCAATACAATGAGCAGTTCTTC
CASSLREVQYNEQFF
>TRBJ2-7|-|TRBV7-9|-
TGTGCCAGCAGCTTAGAGGACACCGCCTATTTCGGGCAGTACTTC
CASSLEDTAYFGQYF
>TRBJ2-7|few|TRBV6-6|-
TGTGCCAGCAAGGGCGGGAACAACGAGCAGTACTTC
CASKGGNNEQYF
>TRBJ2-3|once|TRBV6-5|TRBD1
TGTGCCAGCAGTTACGGGGACAGGATCACAGATACGCAGTATTTT
CASSYGDRITDTQYF
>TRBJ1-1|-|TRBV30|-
TGTGCCTGGAGTGTACCCCTCTCCCGGGACACCCTTGAAGCTTTCTTT
CAWSVPLSRDTLEAFF
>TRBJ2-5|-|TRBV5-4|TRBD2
TGTGCCAGCAGTTGGACTAGCGGGAGCGAGGAGACCCAGTACTTC
CASSWTSGSEETQYF
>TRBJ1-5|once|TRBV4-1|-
TGCGCCAGCAGCCAACTATACTTGACAGAGATAGCTCAGCCCCAGCATTTT
CASSQLYLTEIAQPQHF
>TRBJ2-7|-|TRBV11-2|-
TGTGCCAGCAGCTTAACCGGCGAGCAGTACTTC
CASSLTGEQYF
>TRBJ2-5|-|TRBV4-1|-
TGCGCCAGCAGCCAAGTCGGGGGCGAGACCCAGTACTTC
CASSQVGGETQYF
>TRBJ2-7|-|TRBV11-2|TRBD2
TGTGCCAGCAGCTTTTGGGAGGGCCCCTACGAGCAGTACTTC
CASSFWEGPYEQYF
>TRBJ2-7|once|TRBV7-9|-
TGTGCCAGCAGCTCCCCGGGTTCCTACGAGCAGTACTTC
CASSSPGSYEQYF
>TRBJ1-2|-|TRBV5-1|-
TGCGCCAGCAAAGAATGGGACTTAGCCAACTATGGCTACACCTTC
CASKEWDLANYGYTF
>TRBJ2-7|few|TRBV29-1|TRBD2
TGCAGCGTCGAGGGGAGGGACTACGAGCAGTACTTC
CSVEGRDYEQYF
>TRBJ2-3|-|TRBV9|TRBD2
TGTGCCAGCAGCGCAGGACTAGCGGGGAACACAGATACGCAGTATTTT
CASSAGLAGNTDTQYF
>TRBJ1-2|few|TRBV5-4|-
TGTGCCAGCAGCTTGGTACAGGTTGGCTACACCTTC
CASSLVQVGYTF
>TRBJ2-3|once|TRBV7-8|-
TGTGCCAGCAGCTTAGGGGACGGAAGCACAGATACGCAGTATTTT
CASSLGDGSTDTQYF
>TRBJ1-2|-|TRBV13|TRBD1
TGTGCCAGCAGCTCCGGGACAGGGCATGGCTACACCTTC
CASSSGTGHGYTF
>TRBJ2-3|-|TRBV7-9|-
TGTGCCAGCAGCGAGACAGATACGCAGTATTTT
CASSETDTQYF
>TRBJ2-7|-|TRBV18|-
TGTGCCAGCTCACCACCCTCCTACGTGGAAGGGGGCGAGCAGTACTTC
CASSPPSYVEGGEQYF
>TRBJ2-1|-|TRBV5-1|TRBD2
TGCGCCAGCAACCCCGGGAGGGCGAAGGATGAGCAGTTCTTC
CASNPGRAKDEQFF
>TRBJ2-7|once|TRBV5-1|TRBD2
TGCGCCAGCAGCCCGGGGTGGCTCCGGGAGGCCTACGAGCAGTACTTC
CASSPGWLREAYEQYF
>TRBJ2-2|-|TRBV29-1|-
TGCAGCGCCGGGACAACGAACACCGGGGAGCTGTTTTTT
CSAGTTNTGELFF
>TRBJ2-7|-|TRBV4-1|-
TGCGCCAGCAGCCTCGGGACTCCCTACGAGCAGTACTTC
CASSLGTPYEQYF
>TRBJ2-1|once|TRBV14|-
TGTGCCAGCAGCCAAGTAGGAAATGAGCAGTTCTTC
CASSQVGNEQFF
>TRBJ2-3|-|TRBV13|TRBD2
TGTGCCAGCAGCCACGTAGCGGGGGGGCCGCGCACAGATACGCAGTATTTT
CASSHVAGGPRTDTQYF
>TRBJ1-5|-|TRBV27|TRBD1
TGTGCCAGCAGCAACGCGGGGACAGGATATCAGCCCCAGCATTTT
CASSNAGTGYQPQHF
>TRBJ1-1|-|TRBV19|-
TGTGCCAGTAGTATAGCTCACGAGGAGGAATTGGCCACTGAAGCTTTCTTT
CASSIAHEEELATEAFF
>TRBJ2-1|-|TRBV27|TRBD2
TGTGCCAGCAGTTATATAGCGGGAGTAAAAGAGCAGTTCTTC
CASSYIAGVKEQFF